Here is one T cell receptor beta chain with its context. Its target is not known. The repertoire was sequenced with immunoSEQ multiplex PCR; TCRdb's copy has only in-frame clones and lacks some. The table lists some 310,000 clones, roughly 86% of them singletons, with around 0.96% in the top ten. This specimen belongs to a study of cytomegalovirus exposure and HLA in healthy donors. Findings of the study overall: Associated with cytomegalovirus, according to the listing, were 150 to 200 TCR beta chains. Most observed TCR sequences were rare, whereas some public TCRs were detected in many donors.

Per germline, CDR1 KGHSH and CDR2 LQKENI. With 5 bases clipped from V and 7 bases from J, the junction kept 10 bases outside the gene matches. This CDR3 has 15 residues. Sequenced material: PBMCs. This TCR came from a man aged 25-45 years in good health and CMV-seronegative. V is TRBV18 and J is TRBJ1-5, with 8 positions matching TRBD1. CDR3 region: CASSRSGGFGQPQHF. The CDR3 region has the DNA TGTGCCAGCTCAAGATCAGGGGGCTTCGGGCAGCCCCAGCATTTT.